This TCR beta chain was sequenced in a study of cytomegalovirus exposure and HLA in healthy donors. Looked up from germline, CDR1 is SGHTA and CDR2 is FQGTGA. Trimming at V came to 5 bases and at J to 9 bases, leaving 13 bases not matched to a gene. The CDR3 has 17 amino acids. Amplification used 60 Vbeta primers and 13 Jbeta primers. Original analysis: Later, an analysis found roughly 80 million unique TCR beta chains, and around 12 million of these were shared. Clones were sequenced by immunoSEQ multiplex PCR, and TCRdb holds only the in-frame ones, with some missing. The V and J calls and clone size come from that table; D and trimming were worked out from the DNA. The data hold under 300,000 clones, with just over 85% observed a single time.

The source material was PBMCs. The sequence was obtained from a man in his forties in good health and CMV-seropositive. This chain links TRBV7-3 with TRBJ2-1, with TRBD2 matching over 13 bases. For the CDR3, the DNA is TGTGCCAGCAGCCGGGGTGGGACTAGCGGGAAACTGAGTGAGCAGTTCTTC. It yields the protein CASSRGGTSGKLSEQFF.